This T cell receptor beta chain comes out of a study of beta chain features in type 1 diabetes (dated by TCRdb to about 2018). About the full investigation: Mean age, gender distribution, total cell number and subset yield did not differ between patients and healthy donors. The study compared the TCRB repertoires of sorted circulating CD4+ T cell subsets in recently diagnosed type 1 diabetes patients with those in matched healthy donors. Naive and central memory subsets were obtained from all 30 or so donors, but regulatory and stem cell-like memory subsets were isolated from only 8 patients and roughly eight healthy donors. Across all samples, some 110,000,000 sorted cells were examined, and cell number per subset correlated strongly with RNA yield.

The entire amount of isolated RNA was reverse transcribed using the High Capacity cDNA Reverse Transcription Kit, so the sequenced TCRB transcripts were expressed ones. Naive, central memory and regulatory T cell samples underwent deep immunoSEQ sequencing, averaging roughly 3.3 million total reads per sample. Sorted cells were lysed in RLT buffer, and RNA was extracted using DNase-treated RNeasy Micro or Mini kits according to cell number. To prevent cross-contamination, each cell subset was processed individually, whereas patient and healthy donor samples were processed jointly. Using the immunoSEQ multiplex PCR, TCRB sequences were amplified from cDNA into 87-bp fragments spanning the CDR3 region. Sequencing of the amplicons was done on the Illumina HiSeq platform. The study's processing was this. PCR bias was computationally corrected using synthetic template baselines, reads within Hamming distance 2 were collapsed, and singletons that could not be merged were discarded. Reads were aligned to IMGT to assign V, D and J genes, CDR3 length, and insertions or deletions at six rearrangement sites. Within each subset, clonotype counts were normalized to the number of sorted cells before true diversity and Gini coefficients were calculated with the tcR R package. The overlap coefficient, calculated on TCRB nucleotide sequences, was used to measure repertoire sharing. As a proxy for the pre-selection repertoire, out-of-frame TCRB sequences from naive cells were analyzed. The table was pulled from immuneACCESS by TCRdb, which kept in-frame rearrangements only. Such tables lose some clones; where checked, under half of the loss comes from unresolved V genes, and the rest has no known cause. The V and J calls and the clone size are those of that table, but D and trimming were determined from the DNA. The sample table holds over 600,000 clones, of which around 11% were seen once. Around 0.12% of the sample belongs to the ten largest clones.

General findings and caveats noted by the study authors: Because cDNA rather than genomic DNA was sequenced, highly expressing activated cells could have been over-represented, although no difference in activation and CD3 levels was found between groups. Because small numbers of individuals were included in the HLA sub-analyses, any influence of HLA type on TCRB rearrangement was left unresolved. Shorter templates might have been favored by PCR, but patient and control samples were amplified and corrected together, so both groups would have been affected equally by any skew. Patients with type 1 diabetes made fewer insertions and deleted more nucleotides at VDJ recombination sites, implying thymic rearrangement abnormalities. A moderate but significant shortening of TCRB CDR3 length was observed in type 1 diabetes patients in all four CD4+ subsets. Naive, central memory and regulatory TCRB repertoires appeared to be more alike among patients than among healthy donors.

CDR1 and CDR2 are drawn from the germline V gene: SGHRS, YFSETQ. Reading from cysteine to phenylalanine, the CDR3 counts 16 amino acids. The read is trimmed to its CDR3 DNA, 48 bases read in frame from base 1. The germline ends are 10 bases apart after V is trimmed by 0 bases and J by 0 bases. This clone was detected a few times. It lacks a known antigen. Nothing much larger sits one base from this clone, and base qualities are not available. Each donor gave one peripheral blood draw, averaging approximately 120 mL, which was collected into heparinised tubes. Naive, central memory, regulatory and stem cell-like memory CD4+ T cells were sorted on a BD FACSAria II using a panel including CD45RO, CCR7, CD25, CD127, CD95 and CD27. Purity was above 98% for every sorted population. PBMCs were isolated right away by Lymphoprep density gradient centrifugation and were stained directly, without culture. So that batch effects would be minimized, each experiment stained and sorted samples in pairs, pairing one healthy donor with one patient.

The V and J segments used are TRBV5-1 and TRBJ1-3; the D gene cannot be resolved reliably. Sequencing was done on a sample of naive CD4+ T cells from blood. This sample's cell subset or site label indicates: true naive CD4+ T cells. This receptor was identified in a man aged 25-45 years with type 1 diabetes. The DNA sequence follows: TGCGCCAGCAGCTTGGTGTCACAGAACTCTGGAAACACCATATATTTT. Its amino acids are CASSLVSQNSGNTIYF.